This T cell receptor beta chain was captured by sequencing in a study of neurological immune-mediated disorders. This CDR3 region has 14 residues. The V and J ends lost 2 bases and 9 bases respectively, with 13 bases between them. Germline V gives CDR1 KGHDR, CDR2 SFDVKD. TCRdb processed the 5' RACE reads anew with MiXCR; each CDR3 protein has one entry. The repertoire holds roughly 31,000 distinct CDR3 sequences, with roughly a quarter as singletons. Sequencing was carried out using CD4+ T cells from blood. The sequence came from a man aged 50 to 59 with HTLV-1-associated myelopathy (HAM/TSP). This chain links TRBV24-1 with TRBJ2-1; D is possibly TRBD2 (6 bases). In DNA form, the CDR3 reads TGTGCCACCAGTGATTACGGGGGTGTGCTTGAGCAGTTCTTC. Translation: CATSDYGGVLEQFF.